The entry below describes one T cell receptor (beta chain). The CDR3 length is 16 residues. With 1 base clipped from V and 8 bases from J, the junction kept 8 bases outside the gene matches. Germline V CDR1 and CDR2: SGHNT, YENEEA. This specimen belongs to a study of cytomegalovirus exposure and HLA in healthy donors. The PCR had 60 Vbeta and 13 Jbeta primers. The assay was immunoSEQ multiplex PCR, and TCRdb's table has in-frame clones only and misses some. The table for this sample gives 150,000 to 200,000 clones. The receptor was isolated from a man aged 25 to 40 in good health and CMV-seronegative. This chain links TRBV11-3 with TRBJ2-2, with TRBD2 matching 9 bases. The specimen was PBMCs. This CDR3 is CASSLGDSGRYGELFF. The DNA for the CDR3 is TGTGCCAGCAGCTTAGGTGATAGCGGGAGATATGGGGAGCTGTTTTTT.